Shown below are 23 T cell receptor beta chains from a single sample sequenced in a study of cytomegalovirus exposure and HLA in healthy donors. PCR was performed using 60 Vbeta and 13 Jbeta primers. Sequenced by immunoSEQ multiplex PCR; TCRdb stores in-frame clones only, minus some. The sample lists around 180,000 clones; around 79% were seen once. The sample comprised PBMCs. The receptors here all came from a middle-aged woman in good health and CMV-seronegative.

CDR3 sequence (DNA): TGTGCCTGGAGTGAAGGGACCTCAGGGGCCCAGCATTTT. Protein sequence: CAWSEGTSGAQHF. The chain couples TRBV30 to TRBJ1-5, with D maybe TRBD1 (6 bases). The CDR3 is 13 amino acids. Looked up from germline, CDR1 is GTSNPN and CDR2 is SVGIG (reference sequence). Trimming cost V 1 base and J 11 bases, with 15 bases left between them.

The chain couples TRBV11-2 to TRBJ2-4; D is uncertain. Germline-derived CDR1 and CDR2 are SGHAT and FQNNGV. The CDR3 consists of 13 residues. The V and J ends lost 2 bases and 3 bases respectively, with 5 bases between them. In DNA, the CDR3 is TGTGCCAGCAGCTTAAACAGCAAAAACATTCAGTACTTC. It encodes CASSLNSKNIQYF.

This chain connects TRBV5-1 to TRBJ1-4; 9 bases agree with TRBD1. CDR3 length: 16 residues. Germline V gene sequence: CDR1 SGHRS, CDR2 YFSETQ. V lost 0 bases and J lost 8; bases outside the gene matches: 8. The CDR3 DNA is TGCGCCAGCAGCTTGGAGGGACAGGGTCGAAGGGAAAAACTGTTTTTT. It yields the protein CASSLEGQGRREKLFF. Drawing the rest from reference TRBV5-1 and TRBJ1-4, the complete variable domain is KAGVTQTPRYLIKTRGQQVTLSCSPISGHRSVSWYQQTPGQGLQFLFEYFSETQRNKGNFPGRFSGRQFSNSRSEMNVSTLELGDSALYLCASSLEGQGRREKLFFGSGTQLSVL.

The chain couples TRBV5-1 to TRBJ2-1; TRBD2 might be the D (5 bases). The CDR3 runs 16 residues. Germline V gene lookup returns CDR1 SGHRS and CDR2 YFSETQ. Trimming took 2 bases from V and 1 from J, leaving 13 bases between them. The CDR3 protein is CASSLGEGGSYNEQFF. The CDR3 region has the DNA TGCGCCAGCAGCTTAGGAGAGGGTGGGTCCTACAATGAGCAGTTCTTC.

This clone was detected once. DNA for the CDR3: TGTGCCAGCAGTCTCCCTGGCAGGGCCTATGGCTACACCTTC. It is translated as CASSLPGRAYGYTF. J is TRBJ1-2 and V is TRBV28; maybe TRBD1 (5 bases). Trimming took off 5 bases at V and 4 bases at J, with 14 bases between the two ends. The CDR3 contains 14 residues. CDR1 MDHEN and CDR2 SYDVKM come from the germline V gene.

This clone was counted only a few times. V is TRBV5-1 and J is TRBJ2-7; 7 nucleotides line up with TRBD1. The V gene end was trimmed by 4 bases and the J gene end by 0 bases; junction bases not matched to a gene: 4. Per the germline V gene, CDR1 is SGHRS and CDR2 is YFSETQ. This CDR3 comprises 14 residues. As DNA, the CDR3 is TGCGCCAGCAGCGCCGCAGGGGGCTCCTACGAGCAGTACTTC. Translating it yields CASSAAGGSYEQYF. The whole variable domain, remainder taken from reference TRBV5-1 and TRBJ2-7, is KAGVTQTPRYLIKTRGQQVTLSCSPISGHRSVSWYQQTPGQGLQFLFEYFSETQRNKGNFPGRFSGRQFSNSRSEMNVSTLELGDSALYLCASSAAGGSYEQYFGPGTRLTVT.

The CDR3: CASSHRQGDGYTF. The CDR3 DNA reads TGCGCCAGCAGCCACAGACAGGGGGACGGCTACACCTTC. The rearrangement uses TRBV4-3 and TRBJ1-2, with 9 nucleotides matching TRBD1. After removal of 3 bases from V and 8 bases from J, the junction contained 4 bases not matched to a gene. The CDR3 has 13 amino acids. From germline, CDR1 is LGHNA and CDR2 YSLEER.

The chain recombines TRBV6-1 with TRBJ2-7; D may be TRBD2 (5 bases). V lost 4 bases, J lost 0 bases, and 10 bases lay in between. Germline V gene data show CDR1 as MNHNS and CDR2 as SASEGT. The CDR3 is made up of 14 amino acids. CDR3 residues: CASSADYSSYEQYF. The CDR3 DNA reads as TGTGCCAGCAGTGCAGACTATTCCTCCTACGAGCAGTACTTC.

The gene calls are TRBV5-6 and TRBJ2-7; D is perhaps TRBD1 (6 bases). CDR1 SGHDT and CDR2 YYEEEE come from the germline V gene. V was trimmed by 1 base and J by 4 bases, leaving 9 bases between them. CDR3 length: 13 residues. The CDR3 sequence is CASSLPQGYEQYF. CDR3 DNA: TGTGCCAGCAGCTTGCCTCAGGGGTACGAGCAGTACTTC.

The rearrangement joins TRBV28 to TRBJ2-3, with a tentative D call TRBD2 (6 bases). Germline CDR1 MDHEN, CDR2 SYDVKM. The V end lost 2 bases, the J end lost 0 bases, and 18 bases lay between the germline ends. The length of the CDR3 is 18 residues. The CDR3 sequence: CASSLDRERVSSTDTQYF. The CDR3 DNA is TGTGCCAGCAGTTTAGATCGGGAGCGGGTATCTAGCACAGATACGCAGTATTTT. Filled out from reference TRBV28 and TRBJ2-3, the complete variable domain reads DVKVTQSSRYLVKRTGEKVFLECVQDMDHENMFWYRQDPGLGLRLIYFSYDVKMKEKGDIPEGYSVSREKKERFSLILESASTNQTSMYLCASSLDRERVSSTDTQYFGPGTRLTVL.

This clone has just one count. This chain joins TRBV5-8 and TRBJ1-2; D gene unclear. V was shortened by 4 bases and J by 1 base, with 14 bases between the two germline ends. There are 15 residues in the CDR3. Germline lookup yields CDR1 SGHTS and CDR2 YDEGEE. The chain's CDR3 is CASSTQAGINYGYTF. DNA for the CDR3: TGTGCCAGCAGCACGCAAGCAGGAATTAACTATGGCTACACCTTC.

The DNA for the CDR3 is TGTGCCAGCAGGATACAGGGGGGAGGCAATCAGCCCCAGCATTTT. This sequence encodes CASRIQGGGNQPQHF. This chain uses TRBV6-1 with TRBJ1-5, with TRBD1 matching over 8 bases. The germline gives CDR1 MNHNS, CDR2 SASEGT. The ends lost 6 bases at V and 2 bases at J; junction bases unmatched: 6. The CDR3 sequence is 15 residues long.

The CDR3 region is CASSLRQGNYGYTF. CDR3 DNA: TGTGCCAGCAGCTTGAGGCAGGGGAACTATGGCTACACCTTC. The J gene is TRBJ1-2, the V gene TRBV7-9, with D possibly TRBD1 on 6 matching bases. The germline gives CDR1 SEHNR, CDR2 FQNEAQ (reference sequence). The CDR3 contains 14 residues. Trimming took 3 bases from V and 2 from J, leaving 10 bases between them. Combining the CDR3 with reference TRBV7-9 and TRBJ1-2 gives the whole variable domain DTGVSQNPRHKITKRGQNVTFRCDPISEHNRLYWYRQTLGQGPEFLTYFQNEAQLEKSRLLSDRFSAERPKGSFSTLEIQRTEQGDSAMYLCASSLRQGNYGYTFGSGTRLTVV.

This chain links TRBV2 with TRBJ1-3; 7 bases line up with TRBD1. Germline CDR1 SNHLY, CDR2 FYNNEI. This CDR3 spans 15 amino acids. J lost 3 bases, V lost 4 bases, and 6 bases had no gene match. CDR3 DNA: TGTGCCAGCAGTGTTGGAGGGGGCTATGGAAACACCATATATTTT. The encoded protein is CASSVGGGYGNTIYF.

The count of this clone is one. The chain links TRBV18 to TRBJ1-1; weak D call: TRBD1 (5 bases). CDR3 length equals 14 residues. V lost 0 bases to trimming and J lost 4 bases, with 9 bases between them. Germline-derived CDR1 and CDR2 are KGHSH and LQKENI. The CDR3 sequence is CASSPPFGGTEAFF. The CDR3 DNA sequence: TGTGCCAGCTCACCACCGTTCGGGGGCACTGAAGCTTTCTTT.

Notes on this clone: One end of the junction does not line up with germline, which may come from a read error. The chain carries TRBV6-1 and TRBJ2-7, with 10 positions matching TRBD2. CDR1 and CDR2 from the germline V gene are MNHNS and SASEGT. CDR3 size: 11 residues. CDR3 residues: CATQRGTSAFF. Written as DNA, the CDR3 is TGTGCCACCCAACGCGGGACTAGCGCGTTCTTC.

The gene calls are TRBV2 and TRBJ1-2, with D tentatively TRBD1 (6 bases). Germline V gene lookup returns CDR1 SNHLY and CDR2 FYNNEI. The CDR3 covers 13 residues. V lost 6 bases and J lost 2, with 10 bases in between. CDR3: CASSRGKNYGYTF. For the CDR3, the DNA is TGTGCCAGCAGCAGGGGAAAGAACTATGGCTACACCTTC.

This clone showed up just once. The rearrangement joins TRBV16 to TRBJ2-1, with 14 positions matching TRBD2. Germline V gives CDR1 KGHSY, CDR2 FQNENV. The V and J ends lost 2 bases and 7 bases, in that order; junction bases with no gene match: 4. The CDR3 runs to 16 residues. CDR3 sequence reads: CASSQRLAGGRNEQFF. CDR3 DNA sequence: TGTGCCAGCAGCCAAAGACTAGCGGGAGGGCGGAATGAGCAGTTCTTC.

V usage is TRBV19 and J usage is TRBJ2-1; tentatively, D is TRBD1 (5 bases). Germline CDR1 LNHDA, CDR2 SQIVND (reference sequence). The CDR3 runs 14 residues. The V end was cut by 4 bases, the J end by 7 bases, with 14 bases between. The DNA of the CDR3 is TGTGCCAGTAGTACCGCTAGGCAGGGTAATGAGCAGTTCTTC. Its protein product is CASSTARQGNEQFF.

Note on this clone: A read error may produce the germline difference seen at one junction end. The chain links TRBV27 to TRBJ2-7; 7 bases line up with TRBD1. The CDR3 is 16 amino acids. Germline CDR1 reads MNHEY; CDR2 reads SMNVEV (reference sequence). The CDR3 loop is CASSFFLGDRSYKQYF. Here the CDR3 DNA reads TGTGCCAGCAGTTTTTTTTTGGGGGACAGATCCTACAAGCAGTACTTC.

This clone has only one observation. The chain is built from TRBV7-9 and TRBJ2-1; weak D call: TRBD2 (7 bases). CDR1 is SEHNR, CDR2 FQNEAQ, per germline (reference sequence). The CDR3 covers 16 residues. Trimming stripped 1 base from V and 4 bases from J, with 14 bases between. The CDR3 here is CASSLEYGGPYNEQFF. The CDR3 DNA reads TGTGCCAGCAGCTTAGAATACGGGGGGCCGTACAATGAGCAGTTCTTC.

V is TRBV9 and J is TRBJ1-5; D is perhaps TRBD1 (6 bases). The CDR3 runs 14 residues. Trimming removed 3 bases at V and 7 bases at J, with 14 bases between. CDR1 is SGDLS, CDR2 YYNGEE, per germline. The CDR3 is CASSGNRVDQPQHF. In nucleotides, the CDR3 is TGTGCCAGCAGCGGGAACAGGGTAGACCAGCCCCAGCATTTT.

The rearrangement links TRBV18 to TRBJ2-1; TRBD2 matches 12 bases. The junction had 9 bases not matched to a gene; V was cut back by 3 bases and J by 0 bases. The CDR3 runs 19 residues. CDR1 is KGHSH and CDR2 is LQKENI in the germline V gene. CDR3 in DNA: TGTGCCAGCTCACCGTTAACTAGCGGGGGGATTAGCTCCTACAATGAGCAGTTCTTC. It yields the protein CASSPLTSGGISSYNEQFF.